This T cell receptor (beta chain) came from a study of control samples from healthy donors and cancer patients (dated by TCRdb to the early 2020s). Library method: the immunoSEQ multiplex PCR assay. TCRdb obtained this table from immuneACCESS and retained in-frame rearrangements with V and J assigned. These tables miss some clones; where compared with another copy, unresolved V genes account for less than half of the shortfall, and the remainder is unexplained. This sample is represented by 90,000 to 150,000 clones; 89% of them were singletons. The ten biggest clones cover under 40% of the sample. On this clone: This receptor's antigen is unknown. Nothing much larger sits one base from this clone, and base qualities are not available.

The specimen was blood. This receptor was identified in a man aged 45-60 years in good health.

The DNA is as follows: TGTGCCAGCAGCCAAGAAACAGGGTACTATGGCTACACCTTC. This translates into CASSQETGYYGYTF. Recombination joined TRBV3-1 (or the pseudogene TRBV3-2) with TRBJ1-2; tentative D gene TRBD1, with 6 bases matching. V is pared back by 0 bases and J by 3 bases, with 8 bases lying between the germline termini. Reading from cysteine to phenylalanine, the CDR3 counts 14 amino acids. CDR3 DNA is the only sequence kept; it has 42 bases, read in frame from the first base. The germline V gene encodes CDR1 LGHDT and CDR2 YNNKEL (reference sequence).